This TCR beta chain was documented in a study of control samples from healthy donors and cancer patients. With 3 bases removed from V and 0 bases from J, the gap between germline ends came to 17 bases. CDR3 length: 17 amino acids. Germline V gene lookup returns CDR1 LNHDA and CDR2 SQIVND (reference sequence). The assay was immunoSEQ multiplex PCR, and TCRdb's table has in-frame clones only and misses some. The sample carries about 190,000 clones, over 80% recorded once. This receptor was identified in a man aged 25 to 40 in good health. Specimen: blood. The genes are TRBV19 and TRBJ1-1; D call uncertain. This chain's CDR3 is CASSMSGSPNMNTEAFF. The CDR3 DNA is TGTGCCAGTAGTATGAGCGGGTCCCCCAACATGAACACTGAAGCTTTCTTT. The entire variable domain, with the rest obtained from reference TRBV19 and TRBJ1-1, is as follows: DGGITQSPKYLFRKEGQNVTLSCEQNLNHDAMYWYRQDPGQGLRLIYYSQIVNDFQKGDIAEGYSVSREKKESFPLTVTSAQKNPTAFYLCASSMSGSPNMNTEAFFGQGTRLTVV.